This T cell receptor (beta chain) was sequenced in a study of regulatory T cells in long-lasting Graves disease. General study points: Persistent disease preferred TRBV28, TRBJ1-2 and TRBJ2-5. Blood alone, not thyroid tissue, was studied.

As concerns this clonotype: Its antigen is undetermined.

The sample's time point: newly diagnosed GD, antithyroid drugs for less than 3 months. From PBMCs, RNA was extracted and then used to make the TCR library. The V end lost 5 bases, the J end lost 0 bases, and 15 bases lay between the germline ends. This CDR3 region has 16 residues. The TCR beta library used iRepertoire HTBI primers with Arm-PCR amplification of CDR3. Using its own MiXCR run on the multiplex PCR reads, TCRdb lists one record per CDR3 protein. The table records about 330,000 distinct CDR3 sequences, about 17% of them present only once. Separately, the same data were catalogued under a study of T cells in Graves' hyperthyroidism and ophthalmopathy. That report adds: Graves' hyperthyroidism was deemed stable given no ophthalmopathy progression within 18 months. Patients aged 18 to 65 had newly diagnosed hyperthyroidism that had lasted under 2 months.

Sequencing used peripheral blood mononuclear cells (PBMCs), obtained at new diagnosis, from a patient treated with antithyroid drugs. The gene calls are TRBV12-3 or TRBV12-4 and TRBJ2-3; D uncertain. The sequence derives from a woman aged 18-29 years with Graves disease. The DNA for the CDR3 is TGTGCCAGCAGTCTAGGCAAGAGAGAGAGCACAGATACGCAGTATTTT. Translated: CASSLGKRESTDTQYF.